Sequencing of this TCR beta chain was carried out in a study of T-cell memory formation after mild COVID-19. Study-level background: Each donor largely had its own TCR clusters. The study, taken as a whole, reports: Contracting CD8+ clones were enriched in EMRA, CD4+ mainly in CM and EM.

The length of the CDR3 is 16 residues. The junction had 7 bases not matched to a gene; V was cut back by 4 bases and J by 2 bases. Germline-derived CDR1 and CDR2 are LNHDA and SQIVND (reference sequence). 5'RACE with constant-segment primers yielded barcoded, UMI-tagged TCR alpha and TCR beta cDNA libraries. MiXCR was run by TCRdb on the 5' RACE reads, yielding one entry per CDR3 protein. Seen here are 550,000 to 600,000 distinct CDR3 sequences, around 16% observed once, and the top ten hold about 8.1%. A few counts support this clonotype. Its antigen is unidentified. The clonotype was recovered from an adult woman who had mild COVID-19 (a few samples of this study predate the infection). Cell type and time point are not known. V is TRBV19 and J is TRBJ1-5; 8 positions agree with TRBD1. The sequenced sample was PBMCs or a T cell subset sorted from them (not recorded which). CDR3 DNA sequence: TGTGCCAGTAGTACCCCGACAGGGGCTGGCAATCAGCCCCAGCATTTT. Translating gives CASSTPTGAGNQPQHF.